This T cell receptor beta chain is drawn from a study of CD8 T cells in Susac syndrome. Blood CD8+ and CD4+ T cells underwent high-throughput TCR beta sequencing. Reverse transcription used about 0.45 to 1 ug RNA and random hexamers. Amplification of TCR beta CDR3 used immunoSEQ multiplex PCR across 54 Vbeta and 13 Jbeta. TCRdb used MiXCR to reprocess the immunoSEQ multiplex PCR reads, holding one entry per CDR3 protein. The sample shows about 130,000 distinct CDR3 sequences, roughly 96% of them seen only once. Overall study results and limits: As the study acknowledged, the number of individuals in its TCR sequencing and HLA analysis was relatively small.

Notes on this clonotype: Antigen specificity is unknown.

CDR1 and CDR2 (germline): SGHTA, FQGNSA. J was trimmed by 7 bases and V by 2 bases; bases with no gene match: 5. The CDR3 sequence is 15 residues long. The sample taken for sequencing was CD4+ T cells from PBMCs. The chain is built from TRBV7-2 and TRBJ2-2; 9 bases match TRBD1. This TCR was recovered from a human donor in good health. CDR3 amino acids: CASSLHRGPGGELFF. CDR3 bases: TGTGCCAGCAGCTTACACAGGGGGCCCGGCGGGGAGCTGTTTTTT.